The clone carrying this T cell receptor beta chain appeared a few times. Antigen: not known. These data originate in a study of PD-1 blockade in classical Hodgkin lymphoma. Relapse after autologous stem cell transplantation occurred in every patient, and brentuximab vedotin exposure varied. The study, taken as a whole, reports: Repertoire differences have undefined causes, possibly disease activity or prior therapy. By cycle point C4D1, TCR diversity had risen significantly in CD4+ cells (but not CD8+ cells).

Clones were read by immunoSEQ multiplex PCR, and TCRdb kept only the in-frame ones, dropping some. The sample shows some 32,000 clones, roughly 80% of them seen only once. This CDR3 is built from 16 residues. Trimming pared 0 bases from V and 5 bases from J, leaving 13 bases between. Germline V gene lookup returns CDR1 SGHTA and CDR2 FQGNSA. The receptor's source is a human donor with classical Hodgkin lymphoma. This chain uses TRBV7-2 with TRBJ1-4; no clear D. The sequenced sample was peripheral blood mononuclear cells (PBMCs), obtained at baseline. CDR3 in amino acids: CASSLALGVLNEKLFF. Here the CDR3 DNA reads TGTGCCAGCAGCTTAGCATTAGGTGTACTAAATGAAAAACTGTTTTTT.